This T cell receptor (beta chain) was identified in a study of Ad26.COV2.S vaccination and SARS-CoV-2 variants. As to treatment: some 19 received Ad26.COV2.S at low or high dose, single or two shots; 5 received placebo; per-sample allocation not given. Day 63 following the first vaccine or placebo injection was when the samples were taken. The repertoire was sequenced with immunoSEQ multiplex PCR; TCRdb's copy has only in-frame clones and lacks some. The table lists roughly 320,000 clones, over 80% of them singletons. Germline CDR1 and CDR2: LNHNV and YYDKDF (reference sequence). The length of the CDR3 is 11 residues. V lost 8 bases to trimming and J lost 6 bases, with 8 bases between them.

The J gene is TRBJ2-1, the V gene TRBV15; D may be TRBD2 (5 bases). This clonotype was sampled from a person between 18 and 65 years old who received the Ad26.COV2.S COVID-19 vaccine or a placebo. The source material was peripheral blood, sampled in a trial of Ad26.COV2.S vaccine versus placebo. CDR3 region: CATRDINEQFF. The CDR3, as DNA: TGTGCCACCCGGGATATCAATGAGCAGTTCTTC.